This record concerns one T cell receptor (beta chain) sequence. These data come from a study of blood T cell repertoires in COVID-19. Overall study context: The United States, Italy and Spain provided the acute and convalescent COVID-19 samples. T cells, B-cell-depleted T cells, or PBMCs supplied cDNA or gDNA.

The Seattle patients joined while their infection was active and were tracked longitudinally afterward. Authors' processing steps: For nucleated cells, counts were estimated from reference gene primer amplification. Repertoires were generated with immunoSEQ multiplex PCR, while TCRdb's copy carries only in-frame clones and drops some. The V and J calls and the clone size are those of that table, but D and trimming were determined from the DNA. This table holds 300,000 to 400,000 clones, more than 70% found once. This CDR3 is 13 amino acids long. CDR1 and CDR2 from the germline V gene are SGHNT and YYREEE (reference sequence). The ends were cut back, 2 bases at V and 1 base at J, with 6 bases in the middle.

The rearrangement links TRBV5-4 to TRBJ1-1, with unresolved D. What was sequenced was peripheral blood. The receptor comes from a woman aged 60-75 years with COVID-19, enrolled during active disease. The CDR3 DNA reads as TGTGCCAGCAGCTTAACAGCGAACACTGAAGCTTTCTTT. It is translated as CASSLTANTEAFF. Combining the CDR3 with reference TRBV5-4 and TRBJ1-1 gives the whole variable domain ETGVTQSPTHLIKTRGQQVTLRCSSQSGHNTVSWYQQALGQGPQFIFQYYREEENGRGNFPPRFSGLQFPNYSSELNVNALELDDSALYLCASSLTANTEAFFGQGTRLTVV.